The next 7 T cell receptor beta chains were all read from a single sample in a study of blood T cell repertoires in COVID-19. TCRdb's table, derived via immunoSEQ multiplex PCR, lists solely in-frame clones and lacks some. Of a few hundred thousand clones detected, 84% appear once; the ten largest clones hold 1.2% to 1.5%. Sequenced input: peripheral blood. The receptors were gathered from a woman aged 40-49 years who had recovered from COVID-19.

This CDR3 reads CASSWDRGLEAFF. The CDR3 DNA sequence: TGCGCCAGCAGCTGGGACAGGGGGCTGGAAGCTTTCTTT. The V and J genes are TRBV5-1 and TRBJ1-1, with 12 bases lining up with TRBD1. V lost 3 bases and J lost 8; bases outside the gene matches: 2. The CDR3 covers 13 residues. Looked up from germline, CDR1 is SGHRS and CDR2 is YFSETQ.

The chain has TRBV10-3 and TRBJ2-1; D unresolved. Germline V gene lookup returns CDR1 ENHRY and CDR2 SYGVKD. The CDR3 length is 12 residues. The V and J ends lost 5 bases and 9 bases respectively, with 11 bases between them. CDR3 DNA: TGTGCCATCAGTTCTTTGGGCACTGAGCAGTTCTTC. Amino acids: CAISSLGTEQFF.

In this sample, this clone turned up a few times. The chain links TRBV6-7 to TRBJ1-4, with D possibly being TRBD1 (5 bases). TRBV6-7 is designated an ORF whose function remains uncertain. The CDR3 runs 13 residues. The V end was cut by 5 bases, the J end by 9 bases, with 13 bases between. As DNA, the CDR3 is TGTGCCAGCAGTGGCCAGGGAAACCAAAAACTGTTTTTT. Translated: CASSGQGNQKLFF.

J is TRBJ2-3 and V is TRBV6-2 or TRBV6-3, with D perhaps matching TRBD2 (5 bases). Deletions cut 4 bases from V and 0 bases from J, with 11 bases between. There are 15 residues in the CDR3. Germline V gene sequence: CDR1 MNHEY, CDR2 SVGEGT. The DNA of the CDR3 is TGTGCCAGCAGTTTGGACTCCCCTAGCACAGATACGCAGTATTTT. This gives the protein CASSLDSPSTDTQYF.

In its sample, this clone was seen once. The chain links TRBV5-1 to TRBJ2-6, with D possibly TRBD2 on 5 matching bases. Germline lookup yields CDR1 SGHRS and CDR2 YFSETQ. V was pared by 3 bases and J by 2 bases, with 18 bases between. This CDR3 region has 18 residues. The CDR3 here is CASSSRGGDVAGANVLTF. In DNA form, the CDR3 reads TGCGCCAGCAGCTCCCGAGGAGGCGACGTTGCTGGGGCCAACGTCCTGACTTTC.

This chain connects TRBV6-5 to TRBJ2-7, with 7 bases aligning to TRBD1. CDR1 and CDR2 (germline): MNHEY, SVGAGI. J was trimmed by 4 bases and V by 5 bases; bases with no gene match: 8. The CDR3 covers 14 residues. CDR3 sequence reads: CASSRQGPSYEQYF. CDR3 nucleotide sequence: TGTGCCAGCAGTCGACAGGGACCATCATACGAGCAGTACTTC.

This chain connects TRBV6-2 or TRBV6-3 to TRBJ2-2, with 11 bases aligning to TRBD1. CDR3 length equals 16 residues. The V gene's germline CDR1 is MNHEY and CDR2 SVGEGT. The junction had 2 bases not matched to a gene; V was cut back by 0 bases and J by 5 bases. CDR3 nucleotides: TGTGCCAGCAGTTACTCGGACAGGGGGCTTACCGGGGAGCTGTTTTTT. Translation: CASSYSDRGLTGELFF.